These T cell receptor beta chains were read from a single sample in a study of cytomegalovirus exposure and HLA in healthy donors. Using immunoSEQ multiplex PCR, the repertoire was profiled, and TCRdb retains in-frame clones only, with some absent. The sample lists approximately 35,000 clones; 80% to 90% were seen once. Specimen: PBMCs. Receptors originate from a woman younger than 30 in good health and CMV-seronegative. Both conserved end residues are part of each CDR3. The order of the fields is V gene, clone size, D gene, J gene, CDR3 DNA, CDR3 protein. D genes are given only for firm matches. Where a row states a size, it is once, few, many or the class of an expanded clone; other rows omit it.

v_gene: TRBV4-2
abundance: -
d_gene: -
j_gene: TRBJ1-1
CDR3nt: TGTGCCAGCAGCCAAGATCGAGGGTCGAGGAACACTGAAGCTTTCTTT
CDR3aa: CASSQDRGSRNTEAFF

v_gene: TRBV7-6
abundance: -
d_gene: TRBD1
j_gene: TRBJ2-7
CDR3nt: TGTGCCAGCAGCTTAGGGGGACAGGTCTACGAGCAGTACTTC
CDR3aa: CASSLGGQVYEQYF

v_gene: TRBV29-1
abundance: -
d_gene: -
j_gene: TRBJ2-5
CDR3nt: TGCAGCGTACTCCGGGACACAGAGACCCAGTACTTC
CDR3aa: CSVLRDTETQYF

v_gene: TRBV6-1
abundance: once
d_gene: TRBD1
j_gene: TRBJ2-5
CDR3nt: TGTGCCAGCAGTGCCACGGGACAGGGGGCCGGAGAGACCCAGTACTTC
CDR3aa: CASSATGQGAGETQYF

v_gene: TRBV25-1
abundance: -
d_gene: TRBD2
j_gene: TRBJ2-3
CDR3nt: TGTGCCAGCAGTGAATTGGGGGAGGGCCAAATCGCAGATACGCAGTATTTT
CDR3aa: CASSELGEGQIADTQYF

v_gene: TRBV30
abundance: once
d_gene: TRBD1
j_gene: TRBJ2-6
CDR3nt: TGTGCCTGGGCTACAGGGGCCGGGGCCAACGTCCTGACTTTC
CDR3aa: CAWATGAGANVLTF

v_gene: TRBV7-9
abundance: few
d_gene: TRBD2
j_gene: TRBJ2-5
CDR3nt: TGTGCCAGCAGCCTGGGGGGGGGTTTCGAGACCCAGTACTTC
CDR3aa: CASSLGGGFETQYF

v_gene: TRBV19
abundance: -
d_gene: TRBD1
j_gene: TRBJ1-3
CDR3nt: TGTGCCAGTAGAGAAAACCGGGACAGCTCTGGAAACACCATATATTTT
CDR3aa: CASRENRDSSGNTIYF

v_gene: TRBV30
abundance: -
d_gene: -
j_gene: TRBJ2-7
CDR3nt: TGTGCCTGGAACACCGGGACATACTCCTACGAGCAGTACTTC
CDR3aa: CAWNTGTYSYEQYF

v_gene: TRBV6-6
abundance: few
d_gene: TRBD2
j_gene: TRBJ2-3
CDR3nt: TGTGCCAGCAGCCCAACTAGCGGGAGAACAGATACGCAGTATTTT
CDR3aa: CASSPTSGRTDTQYF

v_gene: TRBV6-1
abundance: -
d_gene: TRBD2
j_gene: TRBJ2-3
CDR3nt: TGTGCCAGCAGTGAGAGGACTAGCGGCTTCACAGATACGCAGTATTTT
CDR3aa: CASSERTSGFTDTQYF

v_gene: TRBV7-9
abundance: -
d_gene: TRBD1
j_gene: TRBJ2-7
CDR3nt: TGTGCCAGCAGGCCGGGACAGGGTGACGAGCAGTACTTC
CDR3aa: CASRPGQGDEQYF

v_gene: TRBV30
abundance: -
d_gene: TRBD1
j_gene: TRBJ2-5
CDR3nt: TGTGCCTGGAGCTTGGGACAGCTACAAGAGACCCAGTACTTC
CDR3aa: CAWSLGQLQETQYF

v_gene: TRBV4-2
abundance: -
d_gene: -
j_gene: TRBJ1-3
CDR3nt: TGTGCCAGCAGCCAGGACAAGAGCTCTGGAAACACCATATATTTT
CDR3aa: CASSQDKSSGNTIYF

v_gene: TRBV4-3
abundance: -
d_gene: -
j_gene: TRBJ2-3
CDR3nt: TGCGCCAGCAGCCCCAAGGGCGGGGCGACAGATACGCAGTATTTT
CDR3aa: CASSPKGGATDTQYF

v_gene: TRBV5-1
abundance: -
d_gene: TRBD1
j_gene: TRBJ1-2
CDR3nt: TGCGCCAGCAGCTTCGGCGACAGGGATGATGGCTACACCTTC
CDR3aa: CASSFGDRDDGYTF

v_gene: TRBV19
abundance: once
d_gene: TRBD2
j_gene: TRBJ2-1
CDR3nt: TGTGCCAGTAGTCCTCGCCCGACTAGCGGGGGGGATTACAATGAGCAGTTCTTC
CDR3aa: CASSPRPTSGGDYNEQFF

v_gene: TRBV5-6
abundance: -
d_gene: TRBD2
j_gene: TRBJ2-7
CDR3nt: TGTGCCAGCAGCTTATGGGACTATCAAATTTTC
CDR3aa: CASSLWDYQIF

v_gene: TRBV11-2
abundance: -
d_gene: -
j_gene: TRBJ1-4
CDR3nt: TGTGCCAGCAGCTTATTACAACGGGCGGGTAATGAAAAACTGTTTTTT
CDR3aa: CASSLLQRAGNEKLFF

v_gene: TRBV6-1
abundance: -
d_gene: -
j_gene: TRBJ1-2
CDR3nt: TGTGCCAGCAGTGAAATCGCAGGATACAATGGCTACACCTTC
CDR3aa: CASSEIAGYNGYTF

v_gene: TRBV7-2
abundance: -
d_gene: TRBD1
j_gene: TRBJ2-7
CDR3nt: TGTGCCAGCAGCAAAGGACAGGGGCCGTCCTACGAGCAGTACTTC
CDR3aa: CASSKGQGPSYEQYF

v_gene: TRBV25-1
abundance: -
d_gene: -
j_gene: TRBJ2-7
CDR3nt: TGTGCCAGCAGTAAAGGACAGAATTCCTACGAGCAGTACTTC
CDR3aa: CASSKGQNSYEQYF

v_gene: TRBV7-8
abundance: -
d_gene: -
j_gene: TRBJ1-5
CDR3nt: TGTGCCAGCTGGGGAGTGAGGAATCAGCCCCAGCATTTT
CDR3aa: CASWGVRNQPQHF

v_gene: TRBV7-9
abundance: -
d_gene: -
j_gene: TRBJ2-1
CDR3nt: TGTGCCAGCAGCTTAACTAGTCCCAATGAGCAGTTCTTC
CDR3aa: CASSLTSPNEQFF

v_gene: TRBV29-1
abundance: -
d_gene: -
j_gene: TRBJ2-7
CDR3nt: TGCAGCGTTGAGTGGGGAGCGTCCTACGAGCAGTACTTC
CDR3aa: CSVEWGASYEQYF

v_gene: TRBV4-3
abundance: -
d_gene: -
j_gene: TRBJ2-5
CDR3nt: TGCGCCAGCAGCCTCCGGACTGAAGAGACCCAGTACTTC
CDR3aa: CASSLRTEETQYF

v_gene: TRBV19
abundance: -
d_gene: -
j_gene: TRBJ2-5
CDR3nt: TGTGCCAGTAGCACGCACATGCAAGAGACCCAGTACTTC
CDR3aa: CASSTHMQETQYF

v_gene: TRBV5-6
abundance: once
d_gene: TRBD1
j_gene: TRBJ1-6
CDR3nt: TGTGCCAGCAGCTCGACAGGGGGCTATTCACCCCTCCACTTT
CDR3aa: CASSSTGGYSPLHF

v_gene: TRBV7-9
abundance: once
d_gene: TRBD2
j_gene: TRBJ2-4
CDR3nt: TGTGCCAGCAGTCCGGGGGGAAGGGGAAACATTCAGTACTTC
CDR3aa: CASSPGGRGNIQYF

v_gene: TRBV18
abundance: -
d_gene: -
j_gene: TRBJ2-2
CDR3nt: TGTGCCAGCTCACTCACTGGTCACACCGGGGAGCTGTTTTTT
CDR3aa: CASSLTGHTGELFF

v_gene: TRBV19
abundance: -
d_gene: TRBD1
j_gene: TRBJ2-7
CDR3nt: TGTGCCAGTAGTATTTCGGGGACAGGAGCCTACGAGCAGTACTTC
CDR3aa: CASSISGTGAYEQYF

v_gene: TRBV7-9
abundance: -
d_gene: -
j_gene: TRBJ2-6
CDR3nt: TGTGCCAGCAGCTTTCCCGCTGGGGCCAACGTCCTGACTTTC
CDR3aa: CASSFPAGANVLTF